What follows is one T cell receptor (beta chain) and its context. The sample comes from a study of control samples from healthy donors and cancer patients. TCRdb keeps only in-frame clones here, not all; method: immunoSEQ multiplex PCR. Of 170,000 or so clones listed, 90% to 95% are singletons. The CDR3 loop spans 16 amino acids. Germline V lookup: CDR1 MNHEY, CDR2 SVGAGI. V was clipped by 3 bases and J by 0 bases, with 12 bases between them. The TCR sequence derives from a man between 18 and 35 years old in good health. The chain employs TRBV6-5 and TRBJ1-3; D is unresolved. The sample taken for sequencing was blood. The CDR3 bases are TGTGCCAGCAGTTATTCAGGCCTTTACTCTGGAAACACCATATATTTT. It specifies CASSYSGLYSGNTIYF.